These 12 T cell receptor beta chains were all obtained from the same sample, sequenced in a study of tumor-infiltrating lymphocytes in localized non-small cell lung cancer. Sequenced by immunoSEQ multiplex PCR; TCRdb stores in-frame clones only, minus some. The sample has 7,000 to 9,500 clones; 65% to 80% are singletons. Sequencing used lung tumor tissue. The receptors here all came from a human donor with non-small cell lung cancer.

V usage is TRBV6-5 and J usage is TRBJ1-1; the match to TRBD1 covers 7 bases. CDR3 length: 13 residues. V shed 8 bases, J shed 6 bases, and the junction held 9 bases outside the gene matches. Germline-derived CDR1 and CDR2 are MNHEY and SVGAGI. CDR3: CASGRRDSPEAFF. DNA of the CDR3: TGTGCCAGCGGCCGTCGGGACAGCCCTGAAGCTTTCTTT.

The V gene is TRBV7-2, the J gene TRBJ2-4; 7 bases line up with TRBD2. Germline V gives CDR1 SGHTA, CDR2 FQGNSA. Trimming at V came to 3 bases and at J to 9 bases, leaving 5 bases not matched to a gene. The CDR3 spans 13 residues. The CDR3 DNA reads TGTGCCAGCAGCTTCCTAGCGGCGGGCATTCAGTACTTC. Protein: CASSFLAAGIQYF.

The chain carries TRBV28 and TRBJ1-6; 7 bases align to TRBD1. CDR3 length: 13 amino acids. Germline assignment: CDR1 MDHEN and CDR2 SYDVKM. V was pared by 5 bases and J by 6 bases, with 1 base of the junction left unmatched. The CDR3 is CASSRDSNSPLHF. The CDR3 bases are TGTGCCAGCAGTCGGGACAGTAATTCACCCCTCCACTTT.

This clone was observed a few times. The V call is TRBV18, the J call TRBJ2-2; no clear D gene. The length of the CDR3 is 16 residues. Germline values: CDR1 KGHSH, CDR2 LQKENI. The V end lost 5 bases, the J end lost 0 bases, and 13 bases lay between the germline ends. This CDR3 reads CASSTTWQTNTGELFF. Here the CDR3 DNA reads TGTGCCAGCTCAACCACCTGGCAGACGAACACCGGGGAGCTGTTTTTT.

DNA of the CDR3: TGTGCCAGTAGTATTGGGCAATATAGCAATCAGCCCCAGCATTTT. It is translated as CASSIGQYSNQPQHF. The rearrangement links TRBV19 to TRBJ1-5; D call uncertain. V shed 3 bases and J shed 0 bases, with 9 bases lying between them. The CDR3 loop spans 15 amino acids. Per germline, CDR1 LNHDA and CDR2 SQIVND (reference sequence).

This clone has only a few counts. The genes are TRBV18 and TRBJ1-3, with 9 bases fitting TRBD1. V lost 3 bases and J lost 0; bases outside the gene matches: 9. The CDR3 has 18 residues. Germline V CDR1 and CDR2: KGHSH, LQKENI. CDR3 sequence: CASSPKAPGQGSGNTIYF. The CDR3 DNA follows: TGTGCCAGCTCACCGAAAGCGCCGGGACAGGGCTCTGGAAACACCATATATTTT.

This chain connects TRBV5-1 to TRBJ2-3, with unresolved D. The CDR3 is 17 residues long. V dropped 3 bases and J dropped 3 bases, with 20 bases sitting between them. CDR1 is SGHRS and CDR2 is YFSETQ in the germline V gene. CDR3 in DNA: TGCGCCAGCAGCTCGCCCCGTTTGGTAGTCGAAACAGATACGCAGTATTTT. Translation gives CASSSPRLVVETDTQYF.

CDR3 loop: CASSQSRGSDTFEAFF. DNA for the CDR3: TGCGCCAGCAGCCAATCCAGGGGCAGTGATACTTTTGAAGCTTTCTTT. The genes are TRBV4-3 and TRBJ1-1; maybe TRBD1 (6 bases). The CDR3 covers 16 residues. V lost 2 bases and J lost 7, with 20 bases in between. Germline CDR1 is LGHNA and CDR2 is YSLEER.

The V gene is TRBV4-2, the J gene TRBJ1-5; D may be TRBD1 (5 bases). V was pared by 0 bases and J by 2 bases, with 14 bases between. The germline V gene encodes CDR1 LGHNA and CDR2 YNFKEQ. The CDR3 sequence is 17 residues long. The CDR3 loop is CASSQEDEGLGNQPQHF. DNA of the CDR3: TGTGCCAGCAGCCAAGAAGACGAGGGGCTGGGCAATCAGCCCCAGCATTTT.

V gene TRBV28 combines with J gene TRBJ1-2; TRBD1 agrees at 7 bases. V dropped 6 bases and J dropped 5; count of bases not matched to a gene: 6. The length of the CDR3 is 13 residues. CDR1 is MDHEN and CDR2 is SYDVKM in the germline V gene. The CDR3 DNA is TGTGCCAGCAGCCTGGGACAGAGGTATGGCTACACCTTC. Translated, it gives CASSLGQRYGYTF.

The gene calls are TRBV6-4 and TRBJ1-6, with D unresolved. Germline assignment: CDR1 MRHNA and CDR2 SNTAGT. V was shortened by 0 bases and J by 7 bases, with 4 bases between the two germline ends. The CDR3 contains 13 residues. In nucleotides, the CDR3 is TGTGCCAGCAGTGACTCAGGCAATTCACCCCTCCACTTT. This codes for CASSDSGNSPLHF.

The chain carries TRBV2 and TRBJ2-7, with 7 bases lining up with TRBD2. This CDR3 has 13 residues. V trimming: 6 bases; J trimming: 3 bases; junction bases outside the gene matches: 5. Germline CDR1 and CDR2: SNHLY and FYNNEI. The CDR3, as DNA: TGTGCCAGCAGCGGGGACTACGGCTACGAGCAGTACTTC. Amino acids: CASSGDYGYEQYF. Together with reference TRBV2 and TRBJ2-7, the CDR3 gives the full variable domain: EPEVTQTPSHQVTQMGQEVILRCVPISNHLYFYWYRQILGQKVEFLVSFYNNEISEKSEIFDDQFSVERPDGSNFTLKIRSTKLEDSAMYFCASSGDYGYEQYFGPGTRLTVT.